This T cell receptor beta chain derives from a study of T cells after yellow fever vaccination. The CDR3 length is 16 residues. Germline loops: CDR1 LGHNA, CDR2 YNFKEQ. With 0 bases removed from V and 7 bases from J, the gap between germline ends came to 15 bases. This clonotype was counted between two and nine times. No antigen is known for it. Study-wide results and limits: Once the booster was given, most primary-vaccination clones reappeared, at approximately 97% for CD4 and approximately 88% for CD8. FACS-sorted repertoires could contain abundant clonotypes contaminating from the bulk population.

A single record per CDR3 protein comes from TCRdb applying MiXCR to the 5' RACE reads. The sample includes just under 600,000 distinct CDR3 sequences, roughly 14% of them seen just once. V and J are TRBV4-2 and TRBJ1-4, with a possible D match to TRBD1 (6 bases). This TCR was sampled from a man aged 30 to 45 who received the YFV17D yellow fever vaccine. This sample comprised PBMCs, obtained on the day of the yellow fever booster vaccination. CDR3 residues: CASSQEGTRGAEKLFF. In DNA, the CDR3 is TGTGCCAGCAGCCAAGAGGGGACTCGGGGGGCTGAAAAACTGTTTTTT.